This TCR beta chain was sequenced for a study of blood T cell repertoires in COVID-19. Study background: T cells, B-cell-depleted T cells, or PBMCs provided the cDNA or gDNA that served as material.

This CDR3 has 13 amino acids. The germline V gene encodes CDR1 LNHDA and CDR2 SQIVND (reference sequence). J gave up 10 bases and V 4 bases, and 2 bases lay outside the gene matches. Participants were aged about 18 to 95 years, lived in 24 US areas, and enrolled virtually. Symptom resolution, clearance, or two negative PCRs marked the recovered donors of Cohort 3. The repertoire was sequenced with immunoSEQ multiplex PCR; TCRdb's copy has only in-frame clones and lacks some. The sample consists of about 140,000 clones, 80% to 90% of them appearing once. The sequenced material came from PBMCs or T cells enriched from blood (not recorded which). The V gene is TRBV19, the J gene TRBJ1-6; 9 nucleotides match TRBD1. This TCR derives from a man between 60 and 75 years old who had recovered from COVID-19. This CDR3 reads CASSTGQGSPLHF. The DNA of the CDR3 is TGTGCCAGTAGTACAGGACAGGGGTCACCCCTCCACTTT.